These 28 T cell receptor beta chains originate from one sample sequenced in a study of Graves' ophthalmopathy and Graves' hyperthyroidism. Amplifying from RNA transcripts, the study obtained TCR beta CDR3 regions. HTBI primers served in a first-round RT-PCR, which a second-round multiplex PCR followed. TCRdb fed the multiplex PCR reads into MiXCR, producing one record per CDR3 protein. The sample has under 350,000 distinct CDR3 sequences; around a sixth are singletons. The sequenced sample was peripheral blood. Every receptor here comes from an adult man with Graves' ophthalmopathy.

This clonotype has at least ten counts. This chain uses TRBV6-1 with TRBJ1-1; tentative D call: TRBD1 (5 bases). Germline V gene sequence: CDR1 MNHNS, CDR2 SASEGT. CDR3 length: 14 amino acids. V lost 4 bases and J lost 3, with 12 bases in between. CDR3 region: CASSAWGVHTEAFF. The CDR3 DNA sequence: TGTGCCAGCAGTGCCTGGGGGGTGCACACTGAAGCTTTCTTT.

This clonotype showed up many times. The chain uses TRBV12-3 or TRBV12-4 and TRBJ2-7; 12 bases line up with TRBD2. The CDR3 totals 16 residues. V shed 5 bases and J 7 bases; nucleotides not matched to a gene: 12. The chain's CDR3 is CASSAGASGGAREQYF. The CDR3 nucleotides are TGTGCCAGCAGTGCCGGTGCTAGCGGGGGGGCAAGGGAGCAGTACTTC.

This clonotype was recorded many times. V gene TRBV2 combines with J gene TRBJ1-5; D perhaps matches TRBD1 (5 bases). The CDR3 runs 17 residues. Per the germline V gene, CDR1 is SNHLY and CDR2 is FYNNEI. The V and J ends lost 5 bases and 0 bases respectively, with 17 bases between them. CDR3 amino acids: CASSSGQGLYSNQPQHF. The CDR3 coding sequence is TGTGCCAGCAGTTCGGGGCAGGGCCTTTATAGCAATCAGCCCCAGCATTTT.

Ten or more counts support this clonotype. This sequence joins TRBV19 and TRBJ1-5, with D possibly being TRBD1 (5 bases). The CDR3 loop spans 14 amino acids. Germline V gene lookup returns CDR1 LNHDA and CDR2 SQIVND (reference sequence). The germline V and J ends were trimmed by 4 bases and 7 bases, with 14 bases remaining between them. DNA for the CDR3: TGTGCCAGTAGTAGGGACCCCATTTTCCAGCCCCAGCATTTT. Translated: CASSRDPIFQPQHF.

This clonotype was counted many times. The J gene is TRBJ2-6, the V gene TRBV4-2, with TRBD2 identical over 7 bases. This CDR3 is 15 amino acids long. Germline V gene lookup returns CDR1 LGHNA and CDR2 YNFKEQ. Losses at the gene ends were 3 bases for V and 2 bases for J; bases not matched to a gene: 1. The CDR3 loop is CASSQAGAGANVLTF. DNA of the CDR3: TGTGCCAGCAGCCAGGCGGGAGCTGGGGCCAACGTCCTGACTTTC.

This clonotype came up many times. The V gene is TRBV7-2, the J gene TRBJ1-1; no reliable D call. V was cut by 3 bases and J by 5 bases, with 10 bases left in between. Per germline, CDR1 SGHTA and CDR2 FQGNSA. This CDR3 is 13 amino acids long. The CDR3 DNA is TGTGCCAGCAGCTTTTTGATTGGGACTGAAGCTTTCTTT. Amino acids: CASSFLIGTEAFF.

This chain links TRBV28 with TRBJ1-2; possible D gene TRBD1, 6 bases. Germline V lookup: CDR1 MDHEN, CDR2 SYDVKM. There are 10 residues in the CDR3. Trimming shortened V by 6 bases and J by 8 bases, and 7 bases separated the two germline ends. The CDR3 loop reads CASRGGGYTF. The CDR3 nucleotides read TGTGCCAGCAGAGGGGGAGGCTACACCTTC.

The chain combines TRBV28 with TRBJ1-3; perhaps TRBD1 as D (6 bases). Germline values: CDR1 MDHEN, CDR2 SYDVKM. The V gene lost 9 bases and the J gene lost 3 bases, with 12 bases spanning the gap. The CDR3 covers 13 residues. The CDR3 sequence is CASPDSYGNTIYF. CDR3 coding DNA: TGTGCCAGTCCGGACAGCTATGGAAACACCATATATTTT.

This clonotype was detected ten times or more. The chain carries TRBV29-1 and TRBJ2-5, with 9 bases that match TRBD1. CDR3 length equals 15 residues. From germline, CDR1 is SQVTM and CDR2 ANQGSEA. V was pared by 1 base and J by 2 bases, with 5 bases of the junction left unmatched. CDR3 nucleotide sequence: TGCAGCGTTGAAGCCAACAGGGGGCAACAAGAGACCCAGTACTTC. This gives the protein CSVEANRGQQETQYF. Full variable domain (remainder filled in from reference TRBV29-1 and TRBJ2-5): SAVISQKPSRDICQRGTSLTIQCQVDSQVTMMFWYRQQPGQSLTLIATANQGSEATYESGFVIDKFPISRPNLTFSTLTVSNMSPEDSSIYLCSVEANRGQQETQYFGPGTRLLVL.

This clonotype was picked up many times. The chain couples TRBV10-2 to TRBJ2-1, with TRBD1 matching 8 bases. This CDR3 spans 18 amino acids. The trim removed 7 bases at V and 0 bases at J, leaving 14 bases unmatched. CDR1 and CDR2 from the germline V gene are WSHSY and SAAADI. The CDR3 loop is CASNRRGQESLSYNEQFF. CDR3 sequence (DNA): TGCGCCAGCAACCGTCGGGGACAGGAATCCCTCTCCTACAATGAGCAGTTCTTC.

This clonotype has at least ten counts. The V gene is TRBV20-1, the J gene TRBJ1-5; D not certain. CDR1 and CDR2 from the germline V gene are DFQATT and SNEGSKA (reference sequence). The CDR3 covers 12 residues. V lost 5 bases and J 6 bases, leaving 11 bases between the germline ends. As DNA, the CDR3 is TGCAGTGCTGGAAGGGTGAGTCAGCCCCAGCATTTT. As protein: CSAGRVSQPQHF.

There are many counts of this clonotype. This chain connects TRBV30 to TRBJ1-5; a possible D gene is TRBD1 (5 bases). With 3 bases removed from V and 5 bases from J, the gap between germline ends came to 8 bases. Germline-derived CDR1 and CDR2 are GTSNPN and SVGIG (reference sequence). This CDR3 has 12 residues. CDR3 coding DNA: TGTGCCTGGAGCAGAGGGGATCAGCCCCAGCATTTT. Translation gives CAWSRGDQPQHF.

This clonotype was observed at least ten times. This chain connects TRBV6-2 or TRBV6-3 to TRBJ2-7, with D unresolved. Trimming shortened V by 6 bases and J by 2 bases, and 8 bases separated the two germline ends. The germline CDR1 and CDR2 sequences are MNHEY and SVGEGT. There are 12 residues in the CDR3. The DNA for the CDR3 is TGTGCCAGCAGCAACATAGCCTACGAGCAGTACTTC. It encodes CASSNIAYEQYF.

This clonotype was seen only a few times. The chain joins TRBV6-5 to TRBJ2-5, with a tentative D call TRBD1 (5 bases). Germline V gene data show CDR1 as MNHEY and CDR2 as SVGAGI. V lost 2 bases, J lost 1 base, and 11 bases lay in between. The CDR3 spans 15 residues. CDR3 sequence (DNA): TGTGCCAGCAGTTACCTAGGGGTTAGCCAAGAGACCCAGTACTTC. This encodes CASSYLGVSQETQYF.

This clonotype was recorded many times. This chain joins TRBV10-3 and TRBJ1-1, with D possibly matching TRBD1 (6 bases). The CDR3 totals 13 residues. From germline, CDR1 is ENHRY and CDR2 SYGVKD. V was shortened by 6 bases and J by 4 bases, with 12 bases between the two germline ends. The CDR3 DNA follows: TGTGCCATCAGGGGGGGGCCGGGCACTGAAGCTTTCTTT. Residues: CAIRGGPGTEAFF.

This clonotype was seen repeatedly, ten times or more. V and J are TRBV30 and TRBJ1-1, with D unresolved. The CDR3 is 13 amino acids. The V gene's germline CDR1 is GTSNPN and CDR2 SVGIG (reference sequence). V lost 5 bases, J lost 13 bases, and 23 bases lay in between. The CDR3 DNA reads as TGTGCCTGGGTCCAATCTCGAACTGCGCCAAGTTTCTTT. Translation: CAWVQSRTAPSFF.

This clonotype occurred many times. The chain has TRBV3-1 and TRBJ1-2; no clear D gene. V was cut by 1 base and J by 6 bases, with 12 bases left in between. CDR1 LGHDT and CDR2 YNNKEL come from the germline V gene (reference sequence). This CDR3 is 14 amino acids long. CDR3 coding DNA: TGTGCCAGCAGCCAAGGTCAGACTGATAATGGCTACACCTTC. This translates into CASSQGQTDNGYTF.

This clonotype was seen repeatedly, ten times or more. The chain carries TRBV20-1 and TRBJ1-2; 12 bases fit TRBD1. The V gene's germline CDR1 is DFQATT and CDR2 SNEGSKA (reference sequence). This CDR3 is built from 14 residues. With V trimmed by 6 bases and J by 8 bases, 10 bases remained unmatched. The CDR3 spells CSAWAGTGGWGYTF. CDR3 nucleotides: TGCAGTGCCTGGGCCGGGACAGGGGGCTGGGGCTACACCTTC.

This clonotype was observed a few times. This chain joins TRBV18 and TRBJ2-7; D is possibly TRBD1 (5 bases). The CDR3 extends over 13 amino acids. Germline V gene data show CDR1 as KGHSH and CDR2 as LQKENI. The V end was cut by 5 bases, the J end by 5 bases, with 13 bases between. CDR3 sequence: CASSEKDTNEQYF. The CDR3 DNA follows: TGTGCCAGCTCAGAGAAGGACACAAACGAGCAGTACTTC.

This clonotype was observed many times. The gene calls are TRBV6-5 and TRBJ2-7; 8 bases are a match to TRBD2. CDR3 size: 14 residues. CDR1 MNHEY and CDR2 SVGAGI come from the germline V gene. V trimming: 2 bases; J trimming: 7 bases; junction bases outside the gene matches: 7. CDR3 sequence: CASSYTSGRGEQYF. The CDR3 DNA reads TGTGCCAGCAGTTACACCAGCGGGAGAGGTGAGCAGTACTTC.

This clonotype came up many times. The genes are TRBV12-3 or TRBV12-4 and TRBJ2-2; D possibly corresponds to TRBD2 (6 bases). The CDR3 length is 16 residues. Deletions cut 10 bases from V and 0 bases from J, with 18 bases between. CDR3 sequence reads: CATGSLRDSNTGELFF. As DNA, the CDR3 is TGTGCCACCGGATCTCTGCGGGACTCGAACACCGGGGAGCTGTTTTTT.

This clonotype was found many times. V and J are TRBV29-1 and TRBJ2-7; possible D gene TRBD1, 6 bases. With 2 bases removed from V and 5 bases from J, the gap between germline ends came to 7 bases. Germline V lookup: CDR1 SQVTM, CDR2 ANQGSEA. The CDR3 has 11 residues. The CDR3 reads CSVESGDEQYF. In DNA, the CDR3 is TGCAGCGTTGAATCAGGGGACGAGCAGTACTTC.

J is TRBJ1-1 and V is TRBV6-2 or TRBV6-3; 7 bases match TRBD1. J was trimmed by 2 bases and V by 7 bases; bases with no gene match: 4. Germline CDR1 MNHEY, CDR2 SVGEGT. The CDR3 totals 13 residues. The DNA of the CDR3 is TGTGCCAGCACGGGACAGTTCAACACTGAAGCTTTCTTT. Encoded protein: CASTGQFNTEAFF.

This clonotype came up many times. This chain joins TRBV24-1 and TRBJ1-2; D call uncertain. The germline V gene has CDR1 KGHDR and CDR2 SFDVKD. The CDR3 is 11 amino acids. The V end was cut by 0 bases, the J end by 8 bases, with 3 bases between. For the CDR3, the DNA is TGTGCCACCAGTGATTTGCAAGGCTACACCTTC. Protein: CATSDLQGYTF.

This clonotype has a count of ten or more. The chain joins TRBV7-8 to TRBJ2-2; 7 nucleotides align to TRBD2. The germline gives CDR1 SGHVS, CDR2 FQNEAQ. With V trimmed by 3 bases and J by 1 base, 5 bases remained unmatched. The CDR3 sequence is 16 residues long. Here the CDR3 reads CASSFNPSGNTGELFF. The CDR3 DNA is TGTGCCAGCAGCTTTAATCCTAGCGGGAACACCGGGGAGCTGTTTTTT.

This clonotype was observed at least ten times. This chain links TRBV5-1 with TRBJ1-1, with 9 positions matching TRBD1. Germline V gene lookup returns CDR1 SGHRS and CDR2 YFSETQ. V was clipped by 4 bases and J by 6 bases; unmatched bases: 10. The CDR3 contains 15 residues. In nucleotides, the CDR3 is TGCGCCAGCAGCACACCACAGGGGGCCTCGGCTGAAGCTTTCTTT. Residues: CASSTPQGASAEAFF.

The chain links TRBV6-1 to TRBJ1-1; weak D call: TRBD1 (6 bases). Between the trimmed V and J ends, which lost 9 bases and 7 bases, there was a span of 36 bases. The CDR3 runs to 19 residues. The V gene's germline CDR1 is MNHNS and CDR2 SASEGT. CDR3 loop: CASSQKISALTGSRSEAFF. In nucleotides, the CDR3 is TGTGCCAGTAGTCAAAAAATTTCCGCCTTGACAGGAAGCCGGAGTGAAGCTTTCTTT.

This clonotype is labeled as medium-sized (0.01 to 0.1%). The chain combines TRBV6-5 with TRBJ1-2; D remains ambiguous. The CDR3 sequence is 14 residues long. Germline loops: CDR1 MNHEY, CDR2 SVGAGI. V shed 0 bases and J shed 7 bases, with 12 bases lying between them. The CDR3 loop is CASSYSTWGAGYTF. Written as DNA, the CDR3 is TGTGCCAGCAGTTACTCGACCTGGGGTGCTGGCTACACCTTC.